This T cell receptor beta chain comes out of a study of T cells expressing NK-cell markers. Whole-study context: Eight donors were sequenced, seven testing HCMV-seropositive and one testing seronegative.

Study conclusions and caveats: There were a handful of donors in whom these clonotypes also led the CD3+CD56-NKG2C+ fraction. HCMV specificity of the expanded NKG2C+ T cell clones stayed unclear.

As regards this clonotype: Its antigen remains unidentified.

The CDR3 has 14 residues. After re-calling the 5' RACE reads, TCRdb lists one entry per CDR3 protein, DNA absent. The sample has about 390,000 distinct CDR3 sequences. The sequenced sample was blood T cells: a sorted CD56 or NKG2C T cell subset, CD4+ or CD8+ T cells, or bulk PBMC T cells (not recorded which). The source is a woman aged 45-65 years in good health. The chain carries TRBV12-3 or TRBV12-4 and TRBJ1-5. CDR3 amino acids: CASSLMGGGQPQHF.